The subject of this entry is one T cell receptor beta chain. The target antigen is unknown. V lost 1 base to trimming and J lost 2 bases, with 9 bases between them. The germline gives CDR1 SEHNR, CDR2 FQNEAQ (reference sequence). This CDR3 has 14 residues. Notes on the study in general: Tumor Treg TCRs overlapped most with tumor naive CD4+ cells. Tumor memory CD4+ T cell TCR gene usage clustered with blood and lymph node memory CD4+ cells and lymph node naive CD4+ cells.

Full-length variable regions came from constant-region reverse primers plus semi-nested Nested Universal Primer A PCR. TCRdb re-called the 5' RACE reads through MiXCR, storing one row per CDR3 protein. Seen here are some 37,000 distinct CDR3 sequences, under 20% observed once, and the top ten hold about 3%. The sequenced sample consisted of naive CD4+ T cells sorted from a lymph node. The subset: naive CD4+ T cells, CD4+CD45RA+CD25-. This TCR came from a female donor with breast cancer. J is TRBJ2-7 and V is TRBV7-9; D uncertain. The DNA of the CDR3 is TGTGCCAGCAGCTTAGATGGCAGACCCTACGAGCAGTACTTC. This gives the protein CASSLDGRPYEQYF.